The 5 T cell receptor beta chains given below trace back to one sample, sequenced in a study of blood T cell repertoires in COVID-19. Profiled with immunoSEQ multiplex PCR; TCRdb holds only in-frame clones, not every one. The sample holds 110,000 or so clones, about 90% seen once. The sequenced sample was peripheral blood. The receptors come from a human donor in a cohort sampled during active COVID-19.

The J gene is TRBJ2-7, the V gene TRBV10-1; 8 nucleotides line up with TRBD2. The CDR3 has 13 residues. The J segment lost 3 bases and the V segment lost 7 bases, leaving 5 bases of the junction unmatched. Per germline, CDR1 WNHNN and CDR2 SYGVQD (reference sequence). CDR3 DNA sequence: TGCGCCAGCAACCGGGGGGGCGGCTACGAGCAGTACTTC. Translation gives CASNRGGGYEQYF.

The chain uses TRBV5-1 and TRBJ2-7, with TRBD1 identical over 11 bases. The CDR3 has 15 residues. Germline CDR1 is SGHRS and CDR2 is YFSETQ. The ends lost 1 base at V and 6 bases at J; junction bases unmatched: 6. CDR3 nucleotide sequence: TGCGCCAGCAGCTTGACGGACAGGGGGCGCGGCGAGCAGTACTTC. Translation: CASSLTDRGRGEQYF. Complete variable domain (other parts from reference TRBV5-1 and TRBJ2-7): KAGVTQTPRYLIKTRGQQVTLSCSPISGHRSVSWYQQTPGQGLQFLFEYFSETQRNKGNFPGRFSGRQFSNSRSEMNVSTLELGDSALYLCASSLTDRGRGEQYFGPGTRLTVT.

The chain employs TRBV29-1 and TRBJ1-4, with no clear D. This CDR3 has 17 residues. The V end lost 7 bases, the J end lost 2 bases, and 23 bases lay between the germline ends. From germline, CDR1 is SQVTM and CDR2 ANQGSEA. The CDR3 loop reads CSAVVFRVSETNEKLFF. CDR3 DNA: TGCAGCGCCGTAGTATTTCGCGTGTCGGAGACTAATGAAAAACTGTTTTTT. Drawing the rest from reference TRBV29-1 and TRBJ1-4, the complete variable domain is SAVISQKPSRDICQRGTSLTIQCQVDSQVTMMFWYRQQPGQSLTLIATANQGSEATYESGFVIDKFPISRPNLTFSTLTVSNMSPEDSSIYLCSAVVFRVSETNEKLFFGSGTQLSVL.

This clone was seen a few times. The J gene is TRBJ1-6, the V gene TRBV19; D unresolved. V shed 4 bases and J shed 5 bases, with 18 bases lying between them. The V gene's germline CDR1 is LNHDA and CDR2 SQIVND (reference sequence). There are 17 residues in the CDR3. The CDR3 nucleotides are TGTGCCAGTAGTAGATACCATGGACTAGCCAATAATTCACCCCTCCACTTT. It yields the protein CASSRYHGLANNSPLHF. The whole variable domain, remainder taken from reference TRBV19 and TRBJ1-6, is DGGITQSPKYLFRKEGQNVTLSCEQNLNHDAMYWYRQDPGQGLRLIYYSQIVNDFQKGDIAEGYSVSREKKESFPLTVTSAQKNPTAFYLCASSRYHGLANNSPLHFGNGTRLTVT.

The J gene is TRBJ1-2, the V gene TRBV27; the D gene is possibly TRBD1 (5 bases). The V gene's germline CDR1 is MNHEY and CDR2 SMNVEV (reference sequence). The CDR3 sequence is 15 residues long. V dropped 8 bases and J dropped 7 bases, with 23 bases sitting between them. CDR3 nucleotide sequence: TGTGCCAGCTCGTTAGTCGGGGGAGGGCCTTTTGGCTACACCTTC. Its protein is CASSLVGGGPFGYTF.